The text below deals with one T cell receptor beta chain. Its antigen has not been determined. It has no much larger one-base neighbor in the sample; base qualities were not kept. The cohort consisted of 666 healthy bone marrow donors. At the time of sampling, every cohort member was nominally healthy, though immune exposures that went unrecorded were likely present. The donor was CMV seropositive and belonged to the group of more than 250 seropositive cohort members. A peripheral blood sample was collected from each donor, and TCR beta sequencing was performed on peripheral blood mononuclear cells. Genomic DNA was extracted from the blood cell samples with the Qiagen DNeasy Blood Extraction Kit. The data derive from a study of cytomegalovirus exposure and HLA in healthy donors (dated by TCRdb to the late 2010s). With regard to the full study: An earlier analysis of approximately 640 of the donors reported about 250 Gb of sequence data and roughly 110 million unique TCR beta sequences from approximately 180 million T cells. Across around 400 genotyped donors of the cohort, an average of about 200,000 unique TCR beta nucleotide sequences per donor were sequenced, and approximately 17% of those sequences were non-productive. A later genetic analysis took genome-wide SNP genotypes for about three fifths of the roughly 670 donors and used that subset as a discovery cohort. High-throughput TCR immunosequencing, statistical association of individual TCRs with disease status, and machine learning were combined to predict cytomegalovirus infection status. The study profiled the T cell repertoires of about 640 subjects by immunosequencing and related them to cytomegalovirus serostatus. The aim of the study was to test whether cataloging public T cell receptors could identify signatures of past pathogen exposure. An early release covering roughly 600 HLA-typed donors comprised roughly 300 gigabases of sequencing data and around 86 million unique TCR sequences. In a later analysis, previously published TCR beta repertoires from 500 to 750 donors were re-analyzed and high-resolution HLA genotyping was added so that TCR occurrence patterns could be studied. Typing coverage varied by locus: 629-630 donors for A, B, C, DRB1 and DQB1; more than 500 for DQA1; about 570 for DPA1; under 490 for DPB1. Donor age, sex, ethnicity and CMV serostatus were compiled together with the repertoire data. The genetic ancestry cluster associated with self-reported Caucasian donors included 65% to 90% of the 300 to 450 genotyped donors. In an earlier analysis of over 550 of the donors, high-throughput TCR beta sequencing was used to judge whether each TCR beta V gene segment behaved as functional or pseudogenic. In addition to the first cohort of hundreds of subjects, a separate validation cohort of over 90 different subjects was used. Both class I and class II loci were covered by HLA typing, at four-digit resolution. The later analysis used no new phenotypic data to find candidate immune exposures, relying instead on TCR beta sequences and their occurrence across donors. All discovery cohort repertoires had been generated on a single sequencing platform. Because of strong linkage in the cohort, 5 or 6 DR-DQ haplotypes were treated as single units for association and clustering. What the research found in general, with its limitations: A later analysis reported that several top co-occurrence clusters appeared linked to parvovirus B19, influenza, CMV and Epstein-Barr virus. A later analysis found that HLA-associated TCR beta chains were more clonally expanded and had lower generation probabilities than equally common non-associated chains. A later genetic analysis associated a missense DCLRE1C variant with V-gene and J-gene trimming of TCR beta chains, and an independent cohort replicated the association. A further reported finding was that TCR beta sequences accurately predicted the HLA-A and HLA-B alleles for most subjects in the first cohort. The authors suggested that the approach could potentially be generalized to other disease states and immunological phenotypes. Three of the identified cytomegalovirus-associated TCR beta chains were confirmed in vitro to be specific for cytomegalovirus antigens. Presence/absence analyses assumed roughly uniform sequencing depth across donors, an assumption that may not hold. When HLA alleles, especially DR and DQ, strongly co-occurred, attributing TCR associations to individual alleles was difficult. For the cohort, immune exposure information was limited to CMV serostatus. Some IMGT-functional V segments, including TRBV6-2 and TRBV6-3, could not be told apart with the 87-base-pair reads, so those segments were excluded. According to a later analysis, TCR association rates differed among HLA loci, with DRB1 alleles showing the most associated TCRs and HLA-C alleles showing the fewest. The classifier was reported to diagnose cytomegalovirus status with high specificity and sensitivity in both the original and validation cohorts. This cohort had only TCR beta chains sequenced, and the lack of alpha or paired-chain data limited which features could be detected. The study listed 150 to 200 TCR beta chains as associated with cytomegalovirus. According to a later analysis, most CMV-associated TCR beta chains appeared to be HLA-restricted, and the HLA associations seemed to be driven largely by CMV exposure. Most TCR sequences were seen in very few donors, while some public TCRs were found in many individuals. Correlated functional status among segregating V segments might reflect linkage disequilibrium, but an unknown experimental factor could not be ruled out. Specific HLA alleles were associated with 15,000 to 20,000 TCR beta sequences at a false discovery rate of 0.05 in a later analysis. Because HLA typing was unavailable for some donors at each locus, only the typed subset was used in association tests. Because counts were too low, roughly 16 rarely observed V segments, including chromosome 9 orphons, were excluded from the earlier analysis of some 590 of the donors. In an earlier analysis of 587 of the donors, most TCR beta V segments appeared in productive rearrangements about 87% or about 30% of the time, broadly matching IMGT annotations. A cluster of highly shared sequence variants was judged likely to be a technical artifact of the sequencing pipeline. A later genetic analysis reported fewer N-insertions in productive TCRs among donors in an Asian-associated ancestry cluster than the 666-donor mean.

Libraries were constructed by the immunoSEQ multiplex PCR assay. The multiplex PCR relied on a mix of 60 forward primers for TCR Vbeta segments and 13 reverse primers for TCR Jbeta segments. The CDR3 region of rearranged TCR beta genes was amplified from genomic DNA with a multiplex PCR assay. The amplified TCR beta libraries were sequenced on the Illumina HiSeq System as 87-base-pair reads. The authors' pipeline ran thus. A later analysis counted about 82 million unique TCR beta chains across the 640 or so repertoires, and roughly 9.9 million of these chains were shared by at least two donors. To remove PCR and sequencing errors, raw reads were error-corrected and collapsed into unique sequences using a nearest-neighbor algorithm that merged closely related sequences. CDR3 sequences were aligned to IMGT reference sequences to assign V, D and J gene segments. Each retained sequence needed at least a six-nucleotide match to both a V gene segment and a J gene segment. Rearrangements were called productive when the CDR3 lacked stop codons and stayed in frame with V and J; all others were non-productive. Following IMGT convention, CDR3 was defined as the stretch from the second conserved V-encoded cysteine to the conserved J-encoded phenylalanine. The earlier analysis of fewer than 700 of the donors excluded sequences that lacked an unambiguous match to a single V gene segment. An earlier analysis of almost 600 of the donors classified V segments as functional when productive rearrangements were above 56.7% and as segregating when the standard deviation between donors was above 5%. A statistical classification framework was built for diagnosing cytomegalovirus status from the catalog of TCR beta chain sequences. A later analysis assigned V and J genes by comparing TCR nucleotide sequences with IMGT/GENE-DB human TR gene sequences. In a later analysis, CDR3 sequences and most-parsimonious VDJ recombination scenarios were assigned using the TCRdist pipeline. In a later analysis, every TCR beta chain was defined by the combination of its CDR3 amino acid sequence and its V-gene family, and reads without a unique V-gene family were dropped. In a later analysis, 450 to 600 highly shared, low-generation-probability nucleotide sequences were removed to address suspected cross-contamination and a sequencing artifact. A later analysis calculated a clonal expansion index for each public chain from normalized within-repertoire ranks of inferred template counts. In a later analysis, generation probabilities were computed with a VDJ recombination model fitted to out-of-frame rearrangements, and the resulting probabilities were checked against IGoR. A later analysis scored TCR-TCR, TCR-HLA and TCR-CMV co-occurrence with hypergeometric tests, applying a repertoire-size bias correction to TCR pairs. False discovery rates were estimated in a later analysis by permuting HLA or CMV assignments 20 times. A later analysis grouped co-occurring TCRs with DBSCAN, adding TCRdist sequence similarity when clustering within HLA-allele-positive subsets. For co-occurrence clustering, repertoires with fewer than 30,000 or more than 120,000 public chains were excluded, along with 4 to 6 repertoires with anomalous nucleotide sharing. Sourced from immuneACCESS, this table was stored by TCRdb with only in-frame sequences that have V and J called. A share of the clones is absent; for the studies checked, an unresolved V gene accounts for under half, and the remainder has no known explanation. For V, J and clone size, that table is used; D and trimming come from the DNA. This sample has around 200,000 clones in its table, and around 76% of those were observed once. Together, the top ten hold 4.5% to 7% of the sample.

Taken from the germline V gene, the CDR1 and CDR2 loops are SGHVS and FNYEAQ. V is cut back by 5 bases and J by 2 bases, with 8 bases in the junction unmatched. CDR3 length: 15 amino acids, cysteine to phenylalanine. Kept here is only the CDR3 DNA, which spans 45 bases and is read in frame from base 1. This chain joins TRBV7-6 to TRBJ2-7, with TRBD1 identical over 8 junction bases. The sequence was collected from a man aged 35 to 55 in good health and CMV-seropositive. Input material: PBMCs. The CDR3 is CASSPNRDRTYEQYF. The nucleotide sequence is TGTGCCAGCAGCCCAAACCGGGACAGGACCTACGAGCAGTACTTC.